Listed below are T cell receptor beta chains from one sample, sequenced in a study of early T cells in non-severe SARS-CoV-2 infection. TCRdb reprocessed the 5' RACE reads with MiXCR, giving one entry per CDR3 protein. The sample carries tens of thousands of distinct CDR3 sequences, about 13% recorded once. Sequencing was performed on whole blood. These receptors were collected from an adult who was a healthcare worker with PCR-confirmed SARS-CoV-2 infection or an uninfected control (not recorded which). CDR3s include the opening cysteine and the closing phenylalanine or tryptophan. A D gene is named only where the DNA matches it firmly. The listing skips clone size in some rows; elsewhere it reads once, few, many or a size class.

D gene,V gene,J gene,clone size,CDR3 length,CDR3 DNA,CDR3 protein
TRBD1,TRBV7-6,TRBJ2-3,many,15,TGTGCCAGCAGCCCACCAACAGGGGGCGCAGATACGCAGTATTTT,CASSPPTGGADTQYF
.,TRBV7-2,TRBJ2-2,.,14,TGTGCCACCCAGGGACCCACGAACACCGGGGAGCTGTTTTTT,CATQGPTNTGELFF
TRBD1,TRBV18,TRBJ2-7,many,14,TGTGCCAGCTCACCACCGGGACAGGCCTACGAGCAGTACTTC,CASSPPGQAYEQYF
TRBD1,TRBV29-1,TRBJ2-7,many,11,TGCAGCGCCGGACAGGGCGGCGAGCAGTACTTC,CSAGQGGEQYF
TRBD1,TRBV7-9,TRBJ2-1,.,17,TGTGCCAGCAGCATCCAACCCGGGACAGGGATCTACAATGAGCAGTTCTTC,CASSIQPGTGIYNEQFF
TRBD1,TRBV29-1,TRBJ2-7,many,13,TGCAGCGTGGAGACAGGGGGGGGCTACGAGCAGTACTTC,CSVETGGGYEQYF
TRBD1,TRBV5-1,TRBJ2-2,few,15,TGCGCCAGCAGCAGTATACAGGGGGCGCCGGGGGAGCTGTTTTTT,CASSSIQGAPGELFF
.,TRBV9,TRBJ1-3,.,15,TGTGCCAGCAGCCGGGGGCTGGTCTCTGGAAACACCATATATTTT,CASSRGLVSGNTIYF
.,TRBV20-1,TRBJ2-5,.,16,TGCAGTGCTAGAGAGCCGGGAGTGCGGGGCCAAGAGACCCAGTACTTC,CSAREPGVRGQETQYF
.,TRBV20-1,TRBJ2-6,many,14,TGCAGTGCTAGAGATAGCTCTGGGGCCAACGTCCTGACTTTC,CSARDSSGANVLTF
.,TRBV6-1,TRBJ1-2,few,14,TGTGCCAGCCCCTTGCCGGGACACACCTATGGCTACACCTTC,CASPLPGHTYGYTF
.,TRBV7-6,TRBJ2-7,few,18,TGTGCCAGCAGCTTGGCGGTCCCCCAAGGGTCCAGCTCCTACGAGCAGTACTTC,CASSLAVPQGSSSYEQYF
.,TRBV11-2,TRBJ2-5,many,18,TGTGCCAGCAGCGGTTTCTTAGGGGCCCGTGGGAACCAAGAGACCCAGTACTTC,CASSGFLGARGNQETQYF
.,TRBV4-3,TRBJ1-2,.,15,TGCGCCAGCAGCCAAGACTCCCTCGGGTACTTTGGCTACACCTTC,CASSQDSLGYFGYTF
TRBD1,TRBV12-5,TRBJ1-3,few,20,TGTGCTAGTGGTTTGTTTCTCGATCGGGGATTGCTGACAGGGAGACACACCATATATTTT,CASGLFLDRGLLTGRHTIYF
.,TRBV5-1,TRBJ1-4,.,16,TGCGCCAGCAGCTTGGGGGATTTTCCGGGCAGTGAAAAACTGTTTTTT,CASSLGDFPGSEKLFF
TRBD1,TRBV7-9,TRBJ1-5,.,15,TGTGCCAGCGTGGACAGGGCCTTTCGGAATCAGCCCCAGCATTTT,CASVDRAFRNQPQHF
TRBD1,TRBV6-5,TRBJ1-5,.,15,TGTGCCAGCAGCCCGACAGGGTTGAGGTCCCAGCCCCAGCATTTT,CASSPTGLRSQPQHF
.,TRBV5-1,TRBJ1-4,.,16,TGCGCCAGCAGCTTGGGGACGAAGACAACTAATGAAAAACTGTTTTTT,CASSLGTKTTNEKLFF
.,TRBV3-1,TRBJ2-1,few,14,TGTGCCAGCAGCCCGGGGGCCTTGTACAATGAGCAGTTCTTC,CASSPGALYNEQFF
.,TRBV5-4,TRBJ2-3,many,15,TGTGCCAGCAGCCAACAGGGTATTTCGGCAGATACGCAGTATTTT,CASSQQGISADTQYF
TRBD2,TRBV7-9,TRBJ2-7,few,16,TGTGCCAGCAGCTTCCCCACTAGCGGGGGTTCCTACGAGCAGTACTTC,CASSFPTSGGSYEQYF
TRBD1,TRBV20-1,TRBJ1-1,.,13,TGCAGTGCTAGACGACAGGGGCGGGGTGAAGCTTTCTTT,CSARRQGRGEAFF
.,TRBV29-1,TRBJ1-2,many,12,TGCAGCGTTGAAGATCTTTACTATGGCTACACCTTC,CSVEDLYYGYTF
TRBD1,TRBV7-3,TRBJ2-2,once,16,TGTGCCAGCAGCCGACCGGGACAGGGGGCACCCGGGGAGCTGTTTTTT,CASSRPGQGAPGELFF
TRBD2,TRBV6-4,TRBJ2-3,few,15,TGTGCCAGCAGTCGACTAGCGGGGGTGGCAGATACGCAGTATTTT,CASSRLAGVADTQYF
.,TRBV6-1,TRBJ1-5,many,12,TGTGCCAGCACCGAAAGGATCCAGCCCCAGCATTTT,CASTERIQPQHF
TRBD2,TRBV5-5,TRBJ2-3,.,16,TGTGCCAGCAGGACTAGCGGGGTGCCTCTCACAGATACGCAGTATTTT,CASRTSGVPLTDTQYF
TRBD2,TRBV6-6,TRBJ2-1,many,14,TGTGCCAGCGTGGCGGGGGGGCCTTACAATGAGCAGTTCTTC,CASVAGGPYNEQFF
.,TRBV12-3/TRBV12-4,TRBJ2-7,.,13,TGTGCCAGCAGCAGGCAGGGAGGATACGAGCAGTACTTC,CASSRQGGYEQYF
TRBD1,TRBV20-1,TRBJ2-7,few,13,TGCAGTGCTCCGACAGGGTGGTCCTACGAGCAGTACTTC,CSAPTGWSYEQYF
.,TRBV10-1,TRBJ1-4,few,13,TGCGCCAGCAGTGAGACGGGGTCGGGAAAACTGTTTTTT,CASSETGSGKLFF
.,TRBV9,TRBJ2-3,many,15,TGTGCCAGCAGCCCCCAAGCGGCCCGCACAGATACGCAGTATTTT,CASSPQAARTDTQYF
.,TRBV2,TRBJ1-4,.,12,TGTGCCAGCAGTGACAGTGGCGAAAAACTGTTTTTT,CASSDSGEKLFF
.,TRBV3-1,TRBJ1-1,.,14,TGTGCCAGCAGCCCGAGCCGGGAGAACACTGAAGCTTTCTTT,CASSPSRENTEAFF
TRBD2,TRBV5-6,TRBJ2-6,many,15,TGTGCCAGCAGGTACGGGGGGACTGGGGCCAACGTCCTGACTTTC,CASRYGGTGANVLTF
.,TRBV29-1,TRBJ2-7,many,11,TGCAGCGCCGGGACCTCCTACGAGCAGTACTTC,CSAGTSYEQYF
.,TRBV29-1,TRBJ2-2,.,12,TGCAGCTATACAGGCCCCACCGGGGAGCTGTTTTTT,CSYTGPTGELFF
.,TRBV5-6,TRBJ1-1,many,16,TGTGCCAGCAGCCCTTTGACAGAATCTAGGGGGACTGAAGCTTTCTTT,CASSPLTESRGTEAFF
TRBD1,TRBV29-1,TRBJ2-7,once,13,TGCAGCGATTCTGGACAGGGAAATTACGAGCAGTACTTC,CSDSGQGNYEQYF
TRBD1,TRBV5-1,TRBJ2-7,.,16,TGCGCCAGCAGCTTGGTTGGACAAAGGACAGGGAACGAGCAGTACTTC,CASSLVGQRTGNEQYF
TRBD1,TRBV20-1,TRBJ2-1,few,15,TGCAGTGCTAATTACAGGGGCCCGACCTACAATGAGCAGTTCTTC,CSANYRGPTYNEQFF
TRBD1,TRBV27,TRBJ1-4,few,13,TGTGCCAGCGTTGGGCAGGGGGGGAAAAAACTGTTTTTT,CASVGQGGKKLFF
.,TRBV18,TRBJ1-1,.,15,TGTGTCAGCTCACTTGGGGGTACCTTGAACACTGAAGCTTTCTTT,CVSSLGGTLNTEAFF
.,TRBV11-2,TRBJ2-3,many,15,TGTGCCAGCAGCCCTCGACTAGACGGAGCAGATACGCAGTATTTT,CASSPRLDGADTQYF
.,TRBV25-1,TRBJ2-4,many,11,TGTGCCAGCAGTGACGTTAACATTCAGTACTTC,CASSDVNIQYF